Sequencing of this TCR beta chain was carried out in a study of blood T cells in healthy people across ages. For this clonotype: What it recognizes is unknown.

Whole-study findings and limits: Long-lived and aged donors differed, with more naive CD4+ cells and higher diversity in the long-lived.

Alongside a J-beta primer mix, a sample-barcoded 5' primer served in a second PCR lasting roughly 7 to 12 cycles. From the 5' RACE reads, TCRdb called clonotypes with MiXCR, one entry per CDR3 protein. The sample lists 650,000 to 1,000,000 distinct CDR3 sequences, around 36% occurring once. V was shortened by 5 bases and J by 5 bases, with 8 bases between the two germline ends. The CDR3 covers 13 residues. CDR1 is KGHDR and CDR2 is SFDVKD in the germline V gene. The sequencing sample was made of blood. This receptor was taken from a man between 18 and 29 years old in good health. This chain uses TRBV24-1 with TRBJ2-2; D possibly uses TRBD1 or TRBD2 (5 bases each). This CDR3 reads CATSGEGTGELFF. In nucleotides, the CDR3 is TGTGCCACCAGTGGTGAGGGGACCGGGGAGCTGTTTTTT.